This T cell receptor (beta chain) derives from a study of blood T cell repertoires in COVID-19. Whole-study context: Acute and convalescent COVID-19 specimens originated in the United States, Italy and Spain. The cDNA or gDNA used as material had been derived from T cells, B-cell-depleted T cells, or PBMCs.

V trimming: 0 bases; J trimming: 5 bases; junction bases outside the gene matches: 1. Germline assignment: CDR1 SGHDN and CDR2 FVKESK. The CDR3 contains 15 residues. In its sample, this clone was seen a few times. Clones were read by immunoSEQ multiplex PCR, and TCRdb kept only the in-frame ones, dropping some. The table records about 140,000 clones, over 70% of them present only once. Participants' reported clinical history set cohort assignment. The clonotype originates from a man in his sixties or seventies who had been exposed to COVID-19. Sequencing was done on a sample of PBMCs or T cells enriched from blood (not recorded which). V usage is TRBV14 and J usage is TRBJ1-3; TRBD1 aligns across 10 bases. CDR3 residues: CASSQDDRGRNTIYF. The CDR3 nucleotides are TGTGCCAGCAGCCAAGACGACAGGGGGCGAAACACCATATATTTT. The full variable domain, with the rest looked up from reference TRBV14 and TRBJ1-3, is EAGVTQFPSHSVIEKGQTVTLRCDPISGHDNLYWYRRVMGKEIKFLLHFVKESKQDESGMPNNRFLAERTGGTYSTLKVQPAELEDSGVYFCASSQDDRGRNTIYFGEGSWLTVV.